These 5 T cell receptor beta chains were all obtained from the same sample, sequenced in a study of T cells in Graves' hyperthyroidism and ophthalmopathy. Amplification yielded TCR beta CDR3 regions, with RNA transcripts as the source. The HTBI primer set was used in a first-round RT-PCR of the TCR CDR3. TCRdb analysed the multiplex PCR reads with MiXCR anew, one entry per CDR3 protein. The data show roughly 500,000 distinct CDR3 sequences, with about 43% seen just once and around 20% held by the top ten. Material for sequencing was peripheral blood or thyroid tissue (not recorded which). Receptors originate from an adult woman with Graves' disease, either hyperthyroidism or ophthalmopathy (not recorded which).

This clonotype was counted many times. The CDR3 loop is CASRLGQVNSPLHF. The CDR3 region has the DNA TGTGCCAGCAGACTCGGACAGGTTAATTCACCCCTCCACTTT. The rearrangement links TRBV7-8 to TRBJ1-6; 7 nucleotides line up with TRBD1. The CDR3 consists of 14 residues. V gave up 6 bases and J gave up 6 bases; unmatched junction bases: 5. Germline V gives CDR1 SGHVS, CDR2 FQNEAQ.

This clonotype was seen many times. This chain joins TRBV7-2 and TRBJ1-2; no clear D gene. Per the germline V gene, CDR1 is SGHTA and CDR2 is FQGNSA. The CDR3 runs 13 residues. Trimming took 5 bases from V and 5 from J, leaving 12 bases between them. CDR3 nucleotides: TGTGCCAGCAGCCTCTCAAGCTGGTATGGCTACACCTTC. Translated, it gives CASSLSSWYGYTF.

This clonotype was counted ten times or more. CDR3 protein: CASSLEGIGEKLFF. In DNA form, the CDR3 reads TGTGCCAGCAGCTTAGAGGGGATTGGCGAAAAACTGTTTTTT. The chain carries TRBV7-6 and TRBJ1-4; TRBD1 might be the D (5 bases). Trimming shortened V by 1 base and J by 8 bases, and 11 bases separated the two germline ends. The CDR3 extends over 14 amino acids. Germline V gene sequence: CDR1 SGHVS, CDR2 FNYEAQ.

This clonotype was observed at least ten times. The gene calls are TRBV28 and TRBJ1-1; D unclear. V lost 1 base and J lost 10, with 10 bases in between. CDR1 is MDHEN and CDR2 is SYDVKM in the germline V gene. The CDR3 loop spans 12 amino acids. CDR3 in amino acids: CASSLLVWGAFF. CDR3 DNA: TGTGCCAGCAGTTTATTGGTTTGGGGAGCTTTCTTT.

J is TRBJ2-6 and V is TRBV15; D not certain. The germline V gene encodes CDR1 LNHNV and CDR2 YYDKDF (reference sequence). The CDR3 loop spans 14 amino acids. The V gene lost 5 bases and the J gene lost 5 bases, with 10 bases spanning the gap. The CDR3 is CATSYSRRANVLTF. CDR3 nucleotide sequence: TGTGCCACCAGCTACTCCCGCCGGGCCAACGTCCTGACTTTC.